This TCR beta chain was retrieved from a study of blood T cell repertoires in COVID-19. The overall study: Sources were T cells, B-cell-depleted T cells, or PBMCs; the material itself was cDNA or gDNA.

One Seattle source followed patients from active infection through their disease course. On this clone itself: The same CDR3 arises from other DNA sequences in this sample as well.

The germline V gene encodes CDR1 SGHNT and CDR2 YYREEE (reference sequence). The CDR3 has 14 residues. V lost 2 bases, J lost 1 base, and 1 base stayed unmatched. In the original analysis: Amplification with reference gene primers provided the estimates of nucleated cell counts. The table came from immunoSEQ multiplex PCR; TCRdb's copy has only in-frame clones and leaves some out. The V and J calls and clone size are taken from that table; D and trimming were inferred from the DNA. The table records 250,000 to 400,000 clones, roughly 88% of them present only once. Specimen: peripheral blood. This chain links TRBV5-4 with TRBJ1-1, with 8 bases matching TRBD1. The sequence derives from a young woman with COVID-19, enrolled during active disease. For the CDR3, the DNA is TGTGCCAGCAGCTTCGGACAGGGGAACACTGAAGCTTTCTTT. As protein: CASSFGQGNTEAFF.